This T cell receptor beta chain was obtained from a study of T-cell reconstitution after alpha-beta-depleted transplantation in children (dated by TCRdb to about 2016). At the level of the whole study: Using TCR repertoire profiling, the study followed T-cell immune reconstitution in a quantitative way in children after TCRalphabeta/CD19-depleted allogeneic hematopoietic cell transplantation.

General findings and caveats noted by the study authors: Apparently early alphabetaT-cell count recovery about two months after transplant reportedly relied on only several hundred rapidly expanded clones derived from non-depleted graft cells. The frequencies of hyperexpanded clones fell over the following months, and after one year, T-cell counts and TCRbeta diversity were mostly attributed to newly produced T cells. In some patients, the high TCRbeta diversity seen at day 60 was put down to recipient T cells and intrathymic progenitors that had survived conditioning.

The germline V gene (reference sequence) gives CDR1 as DFQATT and CDR2 as SNEGSKA. Spanning cysteine to phenylalanine, the CDR3 consists of 14 amino acids. Solely the CDR3 DNA is kept, with 42 bases framed from the first base. V is shortened by 6 bases, J by 5 bases, and the region joining them spans 19 bases. Reading the label with the study, this specimen's treatment or condition is: allogeneic hematopoietic cell transplantation with graft depleted of TCRalphabeta T cells and CD19 B cells. The children who served as transplant recipients had been given grafts of TCRalphabeta/CD19-depleted allogeneic hematopoietic cells. The protocol used for the library was PCR. TCRdb lists the instrument as Illumina HiSeq 2500. TCR library preparation used molecular barcoding, with unique molecular identifiers applied to normalize quantification of the TCRbeta repertoire. TCRdb took the public reads, trimmed them with fastp at Q25, ran MiXCR for clone calling and kept in-frame beta chains. Each CDR3 protein appears once, grouped with its most common genes and DNA. This sample has about 580,000 distinct CDR3 sequences in its table, and about 23% of those were observed once. Over 12% of the sample is in the top ten clones.

In this sample, this clonotype turned up a few times. Its cognate antigen has yet to be identified. Base qualities were left out, and no much larger clone turns up one base away. The chain couples TRBV20-1 to TRBJ2-5; the D gene assignment is ambiguous. The sample here was PBMCs, mostly from graft donor cells, taken 360 days after TCRalphabeta/CD19-depleted stem cell transplant. This TCR came from a boy under two years old who had a stem cell transplant for acute myeloid leukemia, so the T cells may come from the graft donor. The bases are TGCAGTGCAGATAAACCTCAGACCGGGGAGACCCAGTACTTC. This encodes CSADKPQTGETQYF.